Following are 15 T cell receptor beta chains from one sample sequenced in a study of blood T cell repertoires in COVID-19. TCRdb's table, derived via immunoSEQ multiplex PCR, lists solely in-frame clones and lacks some. In the table there are around 270,000 clones, about 87% of which are singletons. Sequenced material: peripheral blood. The receptor set was obtained from a woman aged 45-65 years with acute or convalescent COVID-19.

This clone occurred a few times. The chain is built from TRBV7-9 and TRBJ1-3; 10 positions agree with TRBD1. Germline CDR1 reads SEHNR; CDR2 reads FQNEAQ (reference sequence). The CDR3 is 13 residues long. Trimming removed 4 bases from V and 7 bases from J; junction bases left unmatched: 1. CDR3 nucleotides: TGTGCCAGCAGCTCGGGACAGGGGAACACCATATATTTT. This gives the protein CASSSGQGNTIYF.

The chain recombines TRBV5-1 with TRBJ2-2, with no clear D. In germline, CDR1 is SGHRS, CDR2 YFSETQ. Trimming removed 5 bases from V and 4 bases from J, with 9 bases in between. The CDR3 spans 13 residues. The CDR3 loop is CASRFTITGELFF. DNA for the CDR3: TGCGCCAGCAGGTTTACTATCACCGGGGAGCTGTTTTTT.

This clone has just a few counts. The genes are TRBV4-2 and TRBJ2-2; TRBD2 matches 7 bases. The J segment lost 0 bases and the V segment lost 0 bases, leaving 1 base of the junction unmatched. From germline, CDR1 is LGHNA and CDR2 YNFKEQ. The CDR3 has 16 residues. As DNA, the CDR3 is TGTGCCAGCAGCCAAGAGGGAGGGGCGAACACCGGGGAGCTGTTTTTT. As protein: CASSQEGGANTGELFF.

The chain links TRBV7-2 to TRBJ2-7, with D perhaps matching TRBD1 (5 bases). Germline values: CDR1 SGHTA, CDR2 FQGNSA. Trimming removed 5 bases at V and 3 bases at J, with 20 bases between. The CDR3 extends over 16 amino acids. CDR3 sequence (DNA): TGTGCCAGCAGCCCCTTTTCAGCAGGGTCGCACTACGAGCAGTACTTC. Its protein is CASSPFSAGSHYEQYF.

The J gene is TRBJ2-7, the V gene TRBV9; D is unclear. The CDR3 covers 14 residues. V lost 0 bases, J lost 4 bases, and 11 bases lay in between. Germline V gene lookup returns CDR1 SGDLS and CDR2 YYNGEE. The CDR3 spells CASSVGFGEYEQYF. The CDR3 DNA reads TGTGCCAGCAGCGTAGGTTTTGGAGAGTACGAGCAGTACTTC.

In DNA form, the CDR3 reads TGTGCCAGCAGTTCAGGACAGGGGGCCTCTGGAAACACCATATATTTT. Protein: CASSSGQGASGNTIYF. This rearrangement joins TRBV28 to TRBJ1-3; 11 bases align to TRBD1. The CDR3 consists of 16 residues. The V and J ends lost 4 bases and 0 bases, in that order; junction bases with no gene match: 2. Per the germline V gene, CDR1 is MDHEN and CDR2 is SYDVKM.

This clone was detected once. The CDR3 reads CASSLEARATNSPLHF. The CDR3 region has the DNA TGTGCCAGCAGCTTAGAAGCCAGGGCTACAAATTCACCCCTCCACTTT. The gene calls are TRBV7-2 and TRBJ1-6; maybe TRBD1 (5 bases). Germline CDR1 is SGHTA and CDR2 is FQGNSA. The CDR3 is made up of 16 amino acids. Trimming pared 1 base from V and 7 bases from J, leaving 14 bases between.

Only one count was recorded for this clone. The chain couples TRBV7-3 to TRBJ2-7, with 9 bases fitting TRBD2. Looked up from germline, CDR1 is SGHTA and CDR2 is FQGTGA. J lost 5 bases, V lost 7 bases, and 15 bases had no gene match. The CDR3 totals 16 residues. The CDR3 nucleotides read TGTGCCAGCATTGTCGCTCCTGTAGTAGCGGGAGACGAGCAGTACTTC. Amino acids: CASIVAPVVAGDEQYF.

DNA for the CDR3: TGTGCCAGCCGTATCCCGGGGATAAATGAGCAGTTCTTC. This codes for CASRIPGINEQFF. The chain recombines TRBV7-9 with TRBJ2-1; possible D gene TRBD2, 5 bases. CDR1 is SEHNR and CDR2 is FQNEAQ in the germline V gene (reference sequence). This CDR3 has 13 amino acids. With 8 bases removed from V and 7 bases from J, the gap between germline ends came to 15 bases.

The rearrangement joins TRBV25-1 to TRBJ1-6; D remains ambiguous. The CDR3 length is 12 residues. Germline CDR1 and CDR2: MGHDK and SYGVNS. V dropped 3 bases and J dropped 10 bases, with 7 bases sitting between them. The CDR3, as DNA: TGTGCCAGCAGTGAGGGAGAGTCACCCCTCCACTTT. It translates to CASSEGESPLHF.

V is TRBV6-5 and J is TRBJ2-1; D gene uncertain. The CDR3 totals 12 residues. V lost 2 bases, J lost 7 bases, and 6 bases lay in between. In germline, CDR1 is MNHEY, CDR2 SVGAGI. The chain's CDR3 is CASSYSPNEQFF. The CDR3 DNA reads TGTGCCAGCAGTTACAGCCCTAATGAGCAGTTCTTC.

The rearrangement joins TRBV18 to TRBJ1-4; D gene unclear. Germline values: CDR1 KGHSH, CDR2 LQKENI. CDR3 size: 18 residues. Trimming shortened V by 3 bases and J by 3 bases, and 20 bases separated the two germline ends. CDR3 in DNA: TGTGCCAGCTCACCTCAACAGACAACTGGAGGTTCTAATGAAAAACTGTTTTTT. This codes for CASSPQQTTGGSNEKLFF.

A single count supports this clone. The chain uses TRBV3-1 (or the pseudogene TRBV3-2) and TRBJ2-1; D is unclear. Trimming took off 4 bases at V and 4 bases at J, with 8 bases between the two ends. Germline V CDR1 and CDR2: LGHDT, YNNKEL (reference sequence). The CDR3 sequence is 13 residues long. CDR3 residues: CASSPTRYNEQFF. The CDR3 DNA is TGTGCCAGCAGCCCAACACGATACAATGAGCAGTTCTTC.

The chain combines TRBV19 with TRBJ1-1, with D perhaps matching TRBD1 (5 bases). The CDR3 length is 14 residues. The V end was cut by 5 bases, the J end by 2 bases, with 12 bases between. Germline CDR1 and CDR2: LNHDA and SQIVND (reference sequence). The CDR3 here is CASSPPGGNTEAFF. DNA of the CDR3: TGTGCCAGTAGTCCCCCGGGGGGAAACACTGAAGCTTTCTTT.

J is TRBJ2-1 and V is TRBV29-1, with D unclear. The CDR3 is 13 residues long. Germline V CDR1 and CDR2: SQVTM, ANQGSEA. With 7 bases removed from V and 7 bases from J, the gap between germline ends came to 17 bases. CDR3 nucleotide sequence: TGCAGCGCCACCAACGGGTTTCAGAATGAGCAGTTCTTC. Its translation is CSATNGFQNEQFF.